The sequence of this T cell receptor beta chain was determined in a study of CD8+ T cells in alopecia areata. V lost 0 bases, J lost 5 bases, and 14 bases lay in between. CDR3 length: 15 amino acids. CDR1 SGHDT and CDR2 YYEEEE come from the germline V gene. Treatment of the sample: oral pan-JAK inhibitor, 5-10 mg twice daily. Extraction of RNA preceded its reverse transcription into cDNA, which served as the sequencing template. Measured with immunoSEQ multiplex PCR; TCRdb has only the in-frame clones, and not every one. The sample carries 200,000 to 250,000 clones, 35% to 40% recorded once. The source material was CD4+ T cells sorted from blood, sampled around week 31, from a patient treated with tofacitinib. The chain combines TRBV5-6 with TRBJ2-5, with unresolved D. This sequence originates from a human donor with alopecia areata. The CDR3 protein is CASSLGWTKAETQYF. The CDR3 DNA is TGTGCCAGCAGCTTGGGGTGGACGAAAGCGGAGACCCAGTACTTC. Full variable domain (missing parts from reference TRBV5-6 and TRBJ2-5): DAGVTQSPTHLIKTRGQQVTLRCSPKSGHDTVSWYQQALGQGPQFIFQYYEEEERQRGNFPDRFSGHQFPNYSSELNVNALLLGDSALYLCASSLGWTKAETQYFGPGTRLLVL.